Listed here are 4 T cell receptor beta chains from one sample, sequenced in a study of blood T cell repertoires in COVID-19. Assay: immunoSEQ multiplex PCR; the TCRdb copy retains only in-frame clones and omits some. Of about 110,000 clones detected, about 79% appear once; the ten largest clones hold roughly 17%. Input material: peripheral blood. Receptors were obtained from a woman aged 80 or over with active or convalescent COVID-19.

This chain uses TRBV28 with TRBJ1-5; D perhaps matches TRBD1 (6 bases). The germline V and J ends were trimmed by 7 bases and 2 bases, with 9 bases remaining between them. The CDR3 length is 13 residues. CDR1 and CDR2 from the germline V gene are MDHEN and SYDVKM. The CDR3 DNA is TGTGCCAGCAAACAGGGAGGCAATCAGCCCCAGCATTTT. Translation: CASKQGGNQPQHF. Looking up the rest from reference TRBV28 and TRBJ1-5 gives the full variable domain: DVKVTQSSRYLVKRTGEKVFLECVQDMDHENMFWYRQDPGLGLRLIYFSYDVKMKEKGDIPEGYSVSREKKERFSLILESASTNQTSMYLCASKQGGNQPQHFGDGTRLSIL.

In this sample, this clone turned up a few times. CDR3 in amino acids: CASSEITRRGLDTEAFF. CDR3 coding DNA: TGTGCCAGCAGTGAGATAACCCGACGGGGTCTGGACACTGAAGCTTTCTTT. The chain joins TRBV6-1 to TRBJ1-1, with D unclear. Trimming cost V 3 bases and J 3 bases, with 20 bases left between them. Germline assignment: CDR1 MNHNS and CDR2 SASEGT. The CDR3 extends over 17 amino acids.

The J gene is TRBJ1-6, the V gene TRBV23-1; 9 positions match TRBD1. TRBV23-1 carries the ORF label, with uncertain function. V lost 6 bases to trimming and J lost 8 bases; unmatched junction nucleotides: 14. This CDR3 is 17 amino acids long. The DNA for the CDR3 is TGCGCCAGCAGCCGCAACCCTAAGGACAGGGGACATTCACCCCTCCACTTT. Its translation: CASSRNPKDRGHSPLHF.

The V call is TRBV20-1, the J call TRBJ2-1; the D gene is possibly TRBD2 (6 bases). The V end lost 3 bases, the J end lost 4 bases, and 10 bases lay between the germline ends. Per the germline V gene, CDR1 is DFQATT and CDR2 is SNEGSKA (reference sequence). The CDR3 sequence is 13 residues long. In nucleotides, the CDR3 is TGCAGTGCTAGTTCGGGACTTTACAATGAGCAGTTCTTC. This gives the protein CSASSGLYNEQFF.